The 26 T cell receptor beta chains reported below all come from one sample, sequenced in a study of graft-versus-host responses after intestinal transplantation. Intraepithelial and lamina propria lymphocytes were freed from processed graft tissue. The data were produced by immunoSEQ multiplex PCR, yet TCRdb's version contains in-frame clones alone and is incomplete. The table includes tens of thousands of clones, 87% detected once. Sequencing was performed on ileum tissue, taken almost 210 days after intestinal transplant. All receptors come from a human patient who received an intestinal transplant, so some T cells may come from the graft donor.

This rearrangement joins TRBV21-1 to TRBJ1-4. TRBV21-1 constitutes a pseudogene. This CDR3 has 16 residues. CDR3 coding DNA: TGTGCCAGCAGCAAAGTCCCGTTTCTGACTAATGAAAAACTGTTTTTT. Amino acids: CASSKVPFLTNEKLFF.

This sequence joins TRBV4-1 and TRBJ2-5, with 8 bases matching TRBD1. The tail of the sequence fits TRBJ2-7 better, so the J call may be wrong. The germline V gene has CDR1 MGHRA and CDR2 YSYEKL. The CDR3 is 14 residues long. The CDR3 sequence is CASSQGTGFDEQYF. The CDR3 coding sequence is TGCGCCAGCAGCCAAGGGACAGGGTTTGACGAGCAGTACTTC.

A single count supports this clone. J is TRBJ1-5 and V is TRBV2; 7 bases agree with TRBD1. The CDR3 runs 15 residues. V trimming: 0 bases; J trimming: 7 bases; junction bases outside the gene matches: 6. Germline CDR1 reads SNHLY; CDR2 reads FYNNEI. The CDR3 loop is CASSEAQGGRQPQHF. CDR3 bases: TGTGCCAGCAGTGAAGCGCAGGGGGGCAGGCAGCCCCAGCATTTT.

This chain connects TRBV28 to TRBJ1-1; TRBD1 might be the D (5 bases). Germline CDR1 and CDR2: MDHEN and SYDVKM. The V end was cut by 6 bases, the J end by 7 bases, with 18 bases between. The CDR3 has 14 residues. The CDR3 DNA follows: TGTGCCAGCAGGGAGGGGCCTAGGTTGAGTGAAGCTTTCTTT. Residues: CASREGPRLSEAFF.

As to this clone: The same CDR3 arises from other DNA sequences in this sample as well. The CDR3 here is CASSLGYNEQFF. In nucleotides, the CDR3 is TGTGCCAGCAGCTTAGGTTACAATGAGCAGTTCTTC. The rearrangement links TRBV7-9 to TRBJ2-1; D is unresolved. Germline V gives CDR1 SEHNR, CDR2 FQNEAQ (reference sequence). The CDR3 covers 12 residues. Trimming took 1 base from V and 4 from J, leaving 2 bases between them. Full variable domain (rest looked up from reference TRBV7-9 and TRBJ2-1): DTGVSQNPRHKITKRGQNVTFRCDPISEHNRLYWYRQTLGQGPEFLTYFQNEAQLEKSRLLSDRFSAERPKGSFSTLEIQRTEQGDSAMYLCASSLGYNEQFFGPGTRLTVL.

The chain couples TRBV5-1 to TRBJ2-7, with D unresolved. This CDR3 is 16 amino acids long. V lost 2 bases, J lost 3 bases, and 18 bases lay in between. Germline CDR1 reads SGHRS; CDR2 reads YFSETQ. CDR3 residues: CASSFSSQRADYEQYF. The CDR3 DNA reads TGCGCCAGCAGCTTTTCCAGTCAAAGGGCGGACTACGAGCAGTACTTC.

This CDR3 reads CASSFSGRASGELFF. CDR3 nucleotide sequence: TGTGCCAGCAGTTTCAGCGGGAGGGCCTCCGGGGAGCTGTTTTTT. V usage is TRBV28 and J usage is TRBJ2-2; 10 nucleotides align to TRBD2. Germline CDR1 and CDR2: MDHEN and SYDVKM. The CDR3 extends over 15 amino acids. Losses at the gene ends were 3 bases for V and 6 bases for J; bases not matched to a gene: 4.

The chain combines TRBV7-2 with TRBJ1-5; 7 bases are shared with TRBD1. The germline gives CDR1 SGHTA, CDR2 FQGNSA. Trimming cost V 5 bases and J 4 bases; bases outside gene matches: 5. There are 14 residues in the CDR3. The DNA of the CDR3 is TGTGCCAGCAGCCGGACAGGCTCAAATCAGCCCCAGCATTTT. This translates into CASSRTGSNQPQHF.

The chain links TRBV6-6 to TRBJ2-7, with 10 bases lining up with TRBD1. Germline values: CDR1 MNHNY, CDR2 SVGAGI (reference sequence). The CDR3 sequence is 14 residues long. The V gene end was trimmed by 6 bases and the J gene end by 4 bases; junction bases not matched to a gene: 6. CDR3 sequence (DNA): TGTGCCAGCAGAACCGGGACAGGGGATTACGAGCAGTACTTC. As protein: CASRTGTGDYEQYF.

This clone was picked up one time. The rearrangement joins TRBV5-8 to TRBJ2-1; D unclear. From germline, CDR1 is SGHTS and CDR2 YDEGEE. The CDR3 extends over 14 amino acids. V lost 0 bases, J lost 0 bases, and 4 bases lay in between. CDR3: CASSLVPSYNEQFF. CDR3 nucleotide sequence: TGTGCCAGCAGCTTGGTTCCCTCCTACAATGAGCAGTTCTTC.

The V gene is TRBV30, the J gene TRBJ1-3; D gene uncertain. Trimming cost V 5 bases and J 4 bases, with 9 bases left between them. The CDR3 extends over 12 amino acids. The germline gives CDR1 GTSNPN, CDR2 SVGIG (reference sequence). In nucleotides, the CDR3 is TGTGCCTGGTGGGGTTGGGGAAACACCATATATTTT. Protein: CAWWGWGNTIYF.

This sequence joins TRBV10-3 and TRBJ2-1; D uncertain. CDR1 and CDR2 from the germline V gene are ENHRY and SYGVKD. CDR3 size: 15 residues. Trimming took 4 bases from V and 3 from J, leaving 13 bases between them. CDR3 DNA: TGTGCCATCAGTGCCAAGGCGGTCGGCTACAATGAGCAGTTCTTC. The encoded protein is CAISAKAVGYNEQFF.

The CDR3: CASRVSTSGIYEQYF. The CDR3 coding sequence is TGTGCCAGCAGAGTCTCGACTAGCGGGATCTACGAGCAGTACTTC. The rearrangement links TRBV6-6 to TRBJ2-7; 11 nucleotides agree with TRBD2. This CDR3 comprises 15 residues. CDR1 is MNHNY and CDR2 is SVGAGI in the germline V gene (reference sequence). V shed 6 bases and J 3 bases; nucleotides not matched to a gene: 7.

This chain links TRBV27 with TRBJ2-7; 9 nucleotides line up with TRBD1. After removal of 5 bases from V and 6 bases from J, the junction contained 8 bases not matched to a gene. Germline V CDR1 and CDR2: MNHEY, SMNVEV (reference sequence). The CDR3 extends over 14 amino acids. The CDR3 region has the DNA TGTGCCAGCAGTCTCACGGGACAGGGATCCGAGCAGTACTTC. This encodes CASSLTGQGSEQYF.

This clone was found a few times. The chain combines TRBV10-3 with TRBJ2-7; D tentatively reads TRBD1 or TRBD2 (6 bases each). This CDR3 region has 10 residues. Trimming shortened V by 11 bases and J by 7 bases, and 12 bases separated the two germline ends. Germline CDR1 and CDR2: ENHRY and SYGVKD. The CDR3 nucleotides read TGTGCCGCCGGGGGCAGGGAGCAGTACTTC. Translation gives CAAGGREQYF.

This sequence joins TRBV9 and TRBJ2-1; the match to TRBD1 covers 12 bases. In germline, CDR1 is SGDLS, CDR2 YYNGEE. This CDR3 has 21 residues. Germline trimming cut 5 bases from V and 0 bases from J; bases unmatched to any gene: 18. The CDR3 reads CASRGTGGAGASGSSYNEQFF. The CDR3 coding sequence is TGTGCCAGCAGGGGGACAGGGGGCGCGGGGGCTAGCGGGAGCTCCTACAATGAGCAGTTCTTC.

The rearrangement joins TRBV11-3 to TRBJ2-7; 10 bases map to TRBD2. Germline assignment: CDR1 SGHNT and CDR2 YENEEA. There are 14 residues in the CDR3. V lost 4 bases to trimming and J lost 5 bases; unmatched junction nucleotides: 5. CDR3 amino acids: CASSSLAGCDEQYF. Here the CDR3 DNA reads TGTGCCAGCAGCTCACTAGCGGGATGCGACGAGCAGTACTTC. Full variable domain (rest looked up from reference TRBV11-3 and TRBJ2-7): EAGVVQSPRYKIIEKKQPVAFWCNPISGHNTLYWYLQNLGQGPELLIRYENEEAVDDSQLPKDRFSAERLKGVDSTLKIQPAELGDSAVYLCASSSLAGCDEQYFGPGTRLTVT.

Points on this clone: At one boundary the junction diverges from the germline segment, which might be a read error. CDR3 residues: CASSATPSNEQFF. The CDR3 nucleotides read TGTGCTAGCAGCGCCACCCCTAGCAATGAGCAGTTCTTC. The chain links TRBV7-7 to TRBJ2-1; the D is unclear. CDR1 and CDR2 (germline): SSHAT, FNYEAQ (reference sequence). The CDR3 runs to 13 residues.

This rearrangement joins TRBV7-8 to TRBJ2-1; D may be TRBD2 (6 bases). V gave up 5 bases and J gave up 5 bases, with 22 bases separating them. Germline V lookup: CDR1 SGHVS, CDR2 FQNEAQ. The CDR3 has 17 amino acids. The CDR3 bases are TGTGCCAGCAGCCTCAGACAGTCCCTTGGCGGGAACAATGAGCAGTTCTTC. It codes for CASSLRQSLGGNNEQFF.

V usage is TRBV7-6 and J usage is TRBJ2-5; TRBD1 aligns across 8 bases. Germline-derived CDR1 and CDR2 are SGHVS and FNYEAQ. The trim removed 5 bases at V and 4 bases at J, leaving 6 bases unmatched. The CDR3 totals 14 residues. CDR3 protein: CASSLPGTGETQYF. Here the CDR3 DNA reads TGTGCCAGCAGCCTCCCCGGGACAGGAGAGACCCAGTACTTC.

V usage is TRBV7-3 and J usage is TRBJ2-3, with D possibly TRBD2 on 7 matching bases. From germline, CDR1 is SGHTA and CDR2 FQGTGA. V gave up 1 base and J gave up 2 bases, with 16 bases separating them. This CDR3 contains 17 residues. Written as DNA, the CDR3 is TGTGCCAGCAGCTTAATTGGGGGGGGCCCCCTCACAGATACGCAGTATTTT. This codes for CASSLIGGGPLTDTQYF.

The CDR3 sequence: CANQQGDTGELFF. CDR3 in DNA: TGTGCCAACCAACAGGGGGACACCGGGGAGCTGTTTTTT. The chain employs TRBV10-3 and TRBJ2-2; 8 bases line up with TRBD1. This CDR3 contains 13 residues. V gave up 10 bases and J gave up 3 bases; unmatched junction bases: 4. In germline, CDR1 is ENHRY, CDR2 SYGVKD.

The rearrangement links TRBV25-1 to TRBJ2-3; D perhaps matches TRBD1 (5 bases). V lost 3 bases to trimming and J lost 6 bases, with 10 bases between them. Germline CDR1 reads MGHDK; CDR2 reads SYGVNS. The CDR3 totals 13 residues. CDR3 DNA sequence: TGTGCCAGCAGTGACACGACAGTGGATACGCAGTATTTT. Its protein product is CASSDTTVDTQYF.

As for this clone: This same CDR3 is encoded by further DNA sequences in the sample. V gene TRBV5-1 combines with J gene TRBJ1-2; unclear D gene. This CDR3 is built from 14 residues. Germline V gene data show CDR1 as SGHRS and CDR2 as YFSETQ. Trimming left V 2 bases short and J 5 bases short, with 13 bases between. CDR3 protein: CASSLLDTAYGYTF. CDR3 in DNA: TGCGCCAGCAGCTTACTGGATACGGCATATGGCTACACCTTC. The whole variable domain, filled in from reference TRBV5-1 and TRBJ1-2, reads KAGVTQTPRYLIKTRGQQVTLSCSPISGHRSVSWYQQTPGQGLQFLFEYFSETQRNKGNFPGRFSGRQFSNSRSEMNVSTLELGDSALYLCASSLLDTAYGYTFGSGTRLTVV.

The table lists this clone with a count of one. Here the CDR3 DNA reads TGTGCCAGCAGCCAAGATCTCCTAGCGGGGGTAACCTACGAGCAGTACTTC. Residues: CASSQDLLAGVTYEQYF. The rearrangement joins TRBV4-2 to TRBJ2-7; 10 bases map to TRBD2. This CDR3 has 17 amino acids. Germline trimming cut 0 bases from V and 2 bases from J; bases unmatched to any gene: 7. Per the germline V gene, CDR1 is LGHNA and CDR2 is YNFKEQ.

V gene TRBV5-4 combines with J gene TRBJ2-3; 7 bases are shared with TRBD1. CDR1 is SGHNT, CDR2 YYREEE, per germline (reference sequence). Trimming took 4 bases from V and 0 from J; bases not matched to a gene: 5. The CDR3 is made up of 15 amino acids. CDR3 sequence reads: CASSEGQSSTDTQYF. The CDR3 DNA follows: TGTGCCAGCAGCGAGGGACAGTCTAGCACAGATACGCAGTATTTT.